This T cell receptor (beta chain) was sequenced in a study of T cell responses to AZD1222 COVID-19 vaccine. General study results and limits: Donors were mostly white British, more females; clonal diversity possibly underestimated.

Profiling relied on immunoSEQ multiplex PCR, and the TCRdb table lists in-frame clones only, not all of them. The table includes about 140,000 clones, around 90% detected once. About this clone itself: Antigen: not known.

CDR1 and CDR2 from the germline V gene are LGHDT and YNNKEL (reference sequence). V dropped 4 bases and J dropped 5; count of bases not matched to a gene: 5. CDR3 length equals 15 residues. V and J are TRBV3-1 (or the pseudogene TRBV3-2) and TRBJ1-4; 9 bases line up with TRBD1. The starting material was peripheral blood, obtained on day 0 of AZD1222 vaccination. The sequence was collected from an adult in good health. CDR3 protein: CASSLSGTGNEKLFF. CDR3 sequence (DNA): TGTGCCAGCAGCCTGTCCGGGACAGGGAATGAAAAACTGTTTTTT.